This T cell receptor (beta chain) stems from a study of blood T cell repertoires in COVID-19. Study as a whole: Material from acute and convalescent COVID-19 was sourced from the United States, Italy and Spain.

CDR1 is SGHRS and CDR2 is YFSETQ in the germline V gene. The ends were cut back, 4 bases at V and 0 bases at J, with 17 bases in the middle. This CDR3 is built from 16 residues. Sequenced by immunoSEQ multiplex PCR; TCRdb stores in-frame clones only, minus some. The table includes about 190,000 clones, 70% to 80% detected once. The chain employs TRBV5-1 and TRBJ2-7, with a possible D match to TRBD1 (7 bases). This clonotype was sampled from a woman aged 45-59 years with acute or convalescent COVID-19. Sequenced material: peripheral blood. CDR3 loop: CASSPRGAGGSYEQYF. In DNA form, the CDR3 reads TGCGCCAGCAGCCCCAGGGGGGCAGGGGGCTCCTACGAGCAGTACTTC. The variable domain in full, with the rest retrieved from reference TRBV5-1 and TRBJ2-7, is KAGVTQTPRYLIKTRGQQVTLSCSPISGHRSVSWYQQTPGQGLQFLFEYFSETQRNKGNFPGRFSGRQFSNSRSEMNVSTLELGDSALYLCASSPRGAGGSYEQYFGPGTRLTVT.